This T cell receptor beta chain was identified in a study of blood T cell repertoires in COVID-19. Germline V gene sequence: CDR1 SGHRS, CDR2 YFSETQ. The ends were cut back, 2 bases at V and 3 bases at J, with 5 bases in the middle. CDR3 length: 12 amino acids. Assay: immunoSEQ multiplex PCR; the TCRdb copy retains only in-frame clones and omits some. The sample has around 260,000 clones; approximately 82% are singletons. The receptor comes from a man aged 55 to 70 who had recovered from COVID-19. Sequencing was carried out using peripheral blood. This rearrangement joins TRBV5-1 to TRBJ2-5; tentatively, D is TRBD1 (5 bases). The CDR3 reads CASSLGEETQYF. CDR3 in DNA: TGCGCCAGCAGCTTAGGGGAAGAGACCCAGTACTTC. The full variable domain, in which reference TRBV5-1 and TRBJ2-5 provide the parts outside the CDR3, is KAGVTQTPRYLIKTRGQQVTLSCSPISGHRSVSWYQQTPGQGLQFLFEYFSETQRNKGNFPGRFSGRQFSNSRSEMNVSTLELGDSALYLCASSLGEETQYFGPGTRLLVL.